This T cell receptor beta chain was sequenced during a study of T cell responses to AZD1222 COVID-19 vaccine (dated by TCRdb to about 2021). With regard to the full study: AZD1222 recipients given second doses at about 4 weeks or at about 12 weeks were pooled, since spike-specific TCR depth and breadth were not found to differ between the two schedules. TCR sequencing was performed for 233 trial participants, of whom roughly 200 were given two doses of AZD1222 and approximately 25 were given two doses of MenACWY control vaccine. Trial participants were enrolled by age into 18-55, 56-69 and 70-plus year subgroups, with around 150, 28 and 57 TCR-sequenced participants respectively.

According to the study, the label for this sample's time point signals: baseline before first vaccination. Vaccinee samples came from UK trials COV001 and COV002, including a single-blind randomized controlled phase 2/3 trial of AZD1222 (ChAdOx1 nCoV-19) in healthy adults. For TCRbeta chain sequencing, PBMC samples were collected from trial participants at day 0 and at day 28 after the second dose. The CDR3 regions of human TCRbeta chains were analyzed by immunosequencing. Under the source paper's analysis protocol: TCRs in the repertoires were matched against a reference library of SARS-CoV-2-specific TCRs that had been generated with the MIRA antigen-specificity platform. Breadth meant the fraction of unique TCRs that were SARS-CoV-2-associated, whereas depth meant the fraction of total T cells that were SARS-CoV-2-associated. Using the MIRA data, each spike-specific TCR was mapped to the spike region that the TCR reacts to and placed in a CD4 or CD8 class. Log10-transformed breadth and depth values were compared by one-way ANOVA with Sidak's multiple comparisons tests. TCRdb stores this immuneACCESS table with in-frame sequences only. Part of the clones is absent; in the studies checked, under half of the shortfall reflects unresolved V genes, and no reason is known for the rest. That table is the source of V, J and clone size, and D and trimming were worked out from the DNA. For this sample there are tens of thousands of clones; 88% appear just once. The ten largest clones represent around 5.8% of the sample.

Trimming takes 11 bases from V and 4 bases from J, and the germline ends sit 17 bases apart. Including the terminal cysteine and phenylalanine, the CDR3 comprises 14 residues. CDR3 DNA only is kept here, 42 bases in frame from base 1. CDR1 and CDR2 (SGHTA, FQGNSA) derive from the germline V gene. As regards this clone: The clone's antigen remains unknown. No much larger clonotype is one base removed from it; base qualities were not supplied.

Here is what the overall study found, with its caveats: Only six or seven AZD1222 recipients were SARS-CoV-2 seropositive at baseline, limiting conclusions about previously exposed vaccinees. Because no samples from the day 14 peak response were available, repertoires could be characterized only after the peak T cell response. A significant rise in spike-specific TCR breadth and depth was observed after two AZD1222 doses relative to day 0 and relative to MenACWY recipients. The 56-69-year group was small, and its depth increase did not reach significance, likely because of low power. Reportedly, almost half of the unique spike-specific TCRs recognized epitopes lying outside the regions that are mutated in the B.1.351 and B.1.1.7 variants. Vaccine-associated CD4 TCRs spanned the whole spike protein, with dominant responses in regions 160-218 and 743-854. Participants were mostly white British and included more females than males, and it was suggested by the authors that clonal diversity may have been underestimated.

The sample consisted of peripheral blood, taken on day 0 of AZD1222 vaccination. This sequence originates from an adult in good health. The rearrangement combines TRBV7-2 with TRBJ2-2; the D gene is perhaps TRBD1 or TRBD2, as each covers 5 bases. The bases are TGTGCCGGGGCCTACTTTGCGGGCACCGGGGAGCTGTTTTTT. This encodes CAGAYFAGTGELFF. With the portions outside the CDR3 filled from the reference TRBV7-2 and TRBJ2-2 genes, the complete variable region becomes GAGVSQSPSNKVTEKGKDVELRCDPISGHTALYWYRQSLGQGLEFLIYFQGNSAPDKSGLPSDRFSAERTGGSVSTLTIQRTQQEDSAVYLCAGAYFAGTGELFFGEGSRLTVL.